These 10 T cell receptor beta chains came from one sample sequenced in a study of shared clonotypes between healthy human individuals. Sequencing used immunoSEQ multiplex PCR; TCRdb keeps in-frame clones, though not all of them. The table has around 2.1 million clones, approximately 96% seen once. The sequenced material came from naive CD4+ T cells sorted from blood. Subset meaning: CD45RA+ positively selected. The receptor set was obtained from a man between 18 and 35 years old in good health.

V and J are TRBV6-5 and TRBJ2-1; D unresolved. Germline-derived CDR1 and CDR2 are MNHEY and SVGAGI. The CDR3 runs to 11 residues. Here the CDR3 reads CASAVYNEQFF. The CDR3 region has the DNA TGTGCGTCGGCAGTATACAATGAGCAGTTCTTC.

This rearrangement joins TRBV7-9 to TRBJ2-5; D may be TRBD1 or TRBD2 (6 bases each). The CDR3 runs to 15 residues. V gave up 2 bases and J gave up 1 base, with 11 bases separating them. CDR1 and CDR2 (germline): SEHNR, FQNEAQ (reference sequence). The DNA of the CDR3 is TGTGCCAGCAGCTTAAGGGGGGCCCCCCAAGAGACCCAGTACTTC. Translation gives CASSLRGAPQETQYF.

The rearrangement joins TRBV27 to TRBJ1-2; D is undetermined. This CDR3 is built from 15 residues. Trimming took off 5 bases at V and 7 bases at J, with 20 bases between the two ends. Germline CDR1 and CDR2: MNHEY and SMNVEV (reference sequence). The CDR3 DNA reads as TGTGCCAGCAGTCCCTTCGCCCTTTCTGGGTTTGGCTACACCTTC. Translating gives CASSPFALSGFGYTF.

Notes on this clone: Other DNA sequences of this sample code for an identical CDR3. The gene calls are TRBV6-5 and TRBJ1-1, with D possibly being TRBD1 (6 bases). With 5 bases removed from V and 4 bases from J, the gap between germline ends came to 11 bases. The germline V gene encodes CDR1 MNHEY and CDR2 SVGAGI. This CDR3 comprises 13 residues. The CDR3 loop reads CASSLDRSTEAFF. The CDR3 nucleotides read TGTGCCAGCAGTCTGGACAGATCCACTGAAGCTTTCTTT.

The chain recombines TRBV19 with TRBJ1-4; D is ambiguous. The CDR3 sequence is 15 residues long. Per the germline V gene, CDR1 is LNHDA and CDR2 is SQIVND (reference sequence). Trimming stripped 3 bases from V and 8 bases from J, with 16 bases between. The CDR3 here is CASSIPWRLGEKLFF. CDR3 sequence (DNA): TGTGCCAGTAGTATCCCCTGGCGGTTGGGAGAAAAACTGTTTTTT.

V is TRBV30 and J is TRBJ1-6, with D unresolved. Trimming cost V 1 base and J 5 bases, with 9 bases left between them. Germline V gene data show CDR1 as GTSNPN and CDR2 as SVGIG (reference sequence). CDR3 size: 14 residues. CDR3 coding DNA: TGTGCCTGGAGTGCTGGCGGAAATAATTCACCCCTCCACTTT. This codes for CAWSAGGNNSPLHF. Together with reference TRBV30 and TRBJ1-6, the CDR3 gives the full variable domain: SQTIHQWPATLVQPVGSPLSLECTVEGTSNPNLYWYRQAAGRGLQLLFYSVGIGQISSEVPQNLSASRPQDRQFILSSKKLLLSDSGFYLCAWSAGGNNSPLHFGNGTRLTVT.

As DNA, the CDR3 is TGTGCCAGCAGCGTAGGAGACAGGGGGATCTACGAGCAGTACTTC. Encoded protein: CASSVGDRGIYEQYF. This chain uses TRBV9 with TRBJ2-7; TRBD1 agrees at 9 bases. The CDR3 is 15 amino acids. Germline CDR1 and CDR2: SGDLS and YYNGEE. V shed 0 bases and J 3 bases; nucleotides not matched to a gene: 4.

The V gene is TRBV14, the J gene TRBJ2-3; D ambiguous. The CDR3 length is 13 residues. Trimming took off 2 bases at V and 2 bases at J, with 5 bases between the two ends. Per germline, CDR1 SGHDN and CDR2 FVKESK. The chain's CDR3 is CASSQRFTDTQYF. Written as DNA, the CDR3 is TGTGCCAGCAGCCAACGGTTCACAGATACGCAGTATTTT.

CDR3 nucleotides: TGTGCCAGCAGCTATAATGAAGGATATGGCTACACCTTC. As protein: CASSYNEGYGYTF. The V gene is TRBV7-9, the J gene TRBJ1-2; D remains unclear. V dropped 4 bases and J dropped 5 bases, with 11 bases sitting between them. Germline V CDR1 and CDR2: SEHNR, FQNEAQ (reference sequence). This CDR3 has 13 amino acids.

The V call is TRBV4-1, the J call TRBJ2-1, with 9 bases lining up with TRBD2. Germline V gene data show CDR1 as MGHRA and CDR2 as YSYEKL. The CDR3 is made up of 16 amino acids. V gave up 2 bases and J gave up 5 bases; unmatched junction bases: 7. DNA for the CDR3: TGCGCCAGCAGCCAATTCCGGACTAGCGCAAACAATGAGCAGTTCTTC. Residues: CASSQFRTSANNEQFF.